What follows are 27 T cell receptor beta chains derived from one specimen sequenced in a study of human T cells and chemical hapten exposure. TCRdb passed the RACE reads through MiXCR, listing each CDR3 protein once. In the table there are 65,000 to 95,000 distinct CDR3 sequences, around 6.7% of which are singletons. As to time point: patch test 2, 6 weeks after DPC sensitization. Treatment in this sample: therapeutic diphenylcyclopropenone sensitization with weekly scalp DPC. Sequencing was performed on whole blood, taken in connection with sensitization to the hapten diphenylcyclopropenone (DPC). These receptors originate from a woman aged 30 to 39 with alopecia areata. Some clones in this sample may be carry-over from other donors' samples.

This chain links TRBV7-2 with TRBJ1-2; no firm D call. This CDR3 is 14 amino acids long. V lost 6 bases and J 2 bases, leaving 13 bases between the germline ends. Germline lookup yields CDR1 SGHTA and CDR2 FQGNSA. CDR3 nucleotide sequence: TGTGCCAGCAGTCGGGGAGTCCAAAACTATGGCTACACCTTC. Translated: CASSRGVQNYGYTF.

This clonotype occurred many times. V and J are TRBV20-1 and TRBJ1-4, with no clear D. The germline V gene encodes CDR1 DFQATT and CDR2 SNEGSKA (reference sequence). There are 12 residues in the CDR3. V gave up 0 bases and J gave up 6 bases, with 5 bases separating them. CDR3 bases: TGCAGTGCTAGAGAGGTGGATGAAAAACTGTTTTTT. It specifies CSAREVDEKLFF.

This clonotype was seen many times. V usage is TRBV6-1 and J usage is TRBJ2-7, with 11 positions matching TRBD2. Per germline, CDR1 MNHNS and CDR2 SASEGT. The V gene end was trimmed by 7 bases and the J gene end by 4 bases; junction bases not matched to a gene: 12. The CDR3 runs to 16 residues. The CDR3, as DNA: TGTGCCAGCACCCGAGCTACTAGCGGGGGTACATACGAGCAGTACTTC. Its translation is CASTRATSGGTYEQYF.

This clonotype was detected a few times. The chain has TRBV6-6 and TRBJ1-2; 11 bases fit TRBD1. The CDR3 has 15 residues. The V segment lost 5 bases and the J segment 4 bases; nucleotides outside the gene matches: 6. Per the germline V gene, CDR1 is MNHNY and CDR2 is SVGAGI (reference sequence). Here the CDR3 DNA reads TGTGCCAGCAGTGGACAGGGGGCTGGGGGCTATGGCTACACCTTC. Translation gives CASSGQGAGGYGYTF.

This clonotype was observed a few times. The genes are TRBV12-3 or TRBV12-4 and TRBJ2-1, with 12 bases lining up with TRBD2. The V gene end was trimmed by 3 bases and the J gene end by 7 bases; junction bases not matched to a gene: 4. CDR3 length: 15 amino acids. CDR3 sequence (DNA): TGTGCCAGCAGTTTCGGACTAGCGGGGTGGAATGAGCAGTTCTTC. This translates into CASSFGLAGWNEQFF.

The V gene is TRBV7-9, the J gene TRBJ1-1, with D perhaps matching TRBD1 (6 bases). CDR1 and CDR2 from the germline V gene are SEHNR and FQNEAQ (reference sequence). CDR3 length: 13 residues. The ends were cut back, 5 bases at V and 8 bases at J, with 15 bases in the middle. CDR3 sequence reads: CASSPGHGWEAFF. DNA of the CDR3: TGTGCCAGCAGCCCGGGACATGGGTGGGAAGCTTTCTTT.

With respect to this clonotype: A single base separates this from a much larger clone, so it may be a read error. The chain has TRBV7-8 and TRBJ1-1; TRBD1 aligns across 7 bases. J was trimmed by 8 bases and V by 5 bases; bases with no gene match: 8. CDR3 length: 13 amino acids. Germline V gene lookup returns CDR1 SGHVS and CDR2 FQNEAQ. CDR3 in amino acids: CASSPNRDREAFF. The CDR3 DNA reads as TGTGCCAGCAGCCCAAATCGGGACAGAGAAGCTTTCTTT. Combining the CDR3 with reference TRBV7-8 and TRBJ1-1 gives the whole variable domain GAGVSQSPRYKVAKRGQDVALRCDPISGHVSLFWYQQALGQGPEFLTYFQNEAQLDKSGLPSDRFFAERPEGSVSTLKIQRTQQEDSAVYLCASSPNRDREAFFGQGTRLTVV.

Only a few counts were recorded for this clonotype. Here the CDR3 DNA reads TGTGCCAGTAGTAAATATGGGGGCCAAGGGACTTATAATTCACCCCTCCACTTT. Translating gives CASSKYGGQGTYNSPLHF. The chain employs TRBV19 and TRBJ1-6, with D perhaps TRBD1 (6 bases). Germline CDR1 is LNHDA and CDR2 is SQIVND (reference sequence). V was clipped by 4 bases and J by 4 bases, with 20 bases between them. This CDR3 has 18 amino acids. The full variable domain, with the rest looked up from reference TRBV19 and TRBJ1-6, is DGGITQSPKYLFRKEGQNVTLSCEQNLNHDAMYWYRQDPGQGLRLIYYSQIVNDFQKGDIAEGYSVSREKKESFPLTVTSAQKNPTAFYLCASSKYGGQGTYNSPLHFGNGTRLTVT.

V and J are TRBV15 and TRBJ2-1; no definite D call. From germline, CDR1 is LNHNV and CDR2 YYDKDF (reference sequence). V was cut by 7 bases and J by 15 bases, with 22 bases left in between. CDR3 length equals 13 residues. In DNA form, the CDR3 reads TGTGCCACCACGACGCGAGACCCCAAAGAAACGTTCTTC. It is translated as CATTTRDPKETFF.

This clonotype was seen many times. As DNA, the CDR3 is TGCAGCGGCTCAGGGACGCGCGCTGAAGCTTTCTTT. Translated, it gives CSGSGTRAEAFF. The rearrangement uses TRBV29-1 and TRBJ1-1; TRBD1 might be the D (5 bases). CDR1 is SQVTM and CDR2 is ANQGSEA in the germline V gene. This CDR3 comprises 12 residues. Trimming cost V 7 bases and J 6 bases, with 15 bases left between them.

This clonotype was observed at least ten times. The chain is built from TRBV3-1 and TRBJ1-2, with 7 bases that match TRBD1. Germline V gene lookup returns CDR1 LGHDT and CDR2 YNNKEL (reference sequence). The CDR3 totals 16 residues. The junction had 13 bases not matched to a gene; V was cut back by 1 base and J by 8 bases. Written as DNA, the CDR3 is TGTGCCAGCAGCCAAGCAATCGCAGGGGGTTTAGGCGGCTACACCTTC. Translation: CASSQAIAGGLGGYTF.

This sequence joins TRBV20-1 and TRBJ2-4, with D perhaps matching TRBD1 (5 bases). CDR1 is DFQATT and CDR2 is SNEGSKA in the germline V gene (reference sequence). Trimming shortened V by 3 bases and J by 0 bases, and 9 bases separated the two germline ends. The CDR3 extends over 14 amino acids. Written as DNA, the CDR3 is TGCAGTGCTAGGGACACCCTAGCCAAAAACATTCAGTACTTC. Translating gives CSARDTLAKNIQYF.

This clonotype has a count of ten or more. The chain combines TRBV14 with TRBJ2-1; TRBD1 might be the D (5 bases). Per the germline V gene, CDR1 is SGHDN and CDR2 is FVKESK. CDR3 length: 16 residues. V was clipped by 4 bases and J by 6 bases, with 19 bases between them. As DNA, the CDR3 is TGTGCCAGCAGCCTCACCTCACAGGTACACGCCAATGAGCAGTTCTTC. This translates into CASSLTSQVHANEQFF.

This clonotype was recorded at least ten times. V and J are TRBV7-2 and TRBJ2-7; D remains ambiguous. The CDR3 contains 12 residues. The V gene's germline CDR1 is SGHTA and CDR2 FQGNSA. V gave up 5 bases and J gave up 7 bases, with 12 bases separating them. CDR3 in DNA: TGTGCCAGCAGCCCTACAATGAGTGAGCAGTACTTC. Protein: CASSPTMSEQYF.

In its sample, this clonotype was seen a few times. This CDR3 is CASSLGTGGNSPLHF. CDR3 nucleotide sequence: TGTGCCAGCAGTTTAGGGACAGGGGGCAATTCACCCCTCCACTTT. The chain is built from TRBV12-3 or TRBV12-4 and TRBJ1-6; 11 bases are shared with TRBD1. This CDR3 region has 15 residues. The J segment lost 7 bases and the V segment lost 1 base, leaving 0 bases of the junction unmatched.

There are many counts of this clonotype. The chain couples TRBV7-2 to TRBJ2-1; TRBD2 matches 7 bases. Germline trimming cut 3 bases from V and 9 bases from J; bases unmatched to any gene: 5. Germline CDR1 SGHTA, CDR2 FQGNSA. There are 13 residues in the CDR3. The CDR3 loop reads CASSFILASEQFF. CDR3 nucleotides: TGTGCCAGCAGCTTTATACTAGCGAGTGAGCAGTTCTTC.

This clonotype appeared many times. The J gene is TRBJ1-5, the V gene TRBV7-2; 7 bases line up with TRBD1. Per germline, CDR1 SGHTA and CDR2 FQGNSA. V trimming: 2 bases; J trimming: 5 bases; junction bases outside the gene matches: 3. This CDR3 has 14 amino acids. Written as DNA, the CDR3 is TGTGCCAGCAGCTTATTAACAGGGGATCAGCCCCAGCATTTT. Amino acid sequence: CASSLLTGDQPQHF. The full variable domain, in which reference TRBV7-2 and TRBJ1-5 provide the parts outside the CDR3, is GAGVSQSPSNKVTEKGKDVELRCDPISGHTALYWYRQSLGQGLEFLIYFQGNSAPDKSGLPSDRFSAERTGGSVSTLTIQRTQQEDSAVYLCASSLLTGDQPQHFGDGTRLSIL.

This clonotype has a count of ten or more. One junction end disagrees with the germline gene, perhaps due to a read error. The chain links TRBV5-1 to TRBJ2-5; D gene uncertain. Germline V CDR1 and CDR2: SGHRS, YFSETQ. CDR3 length: 9 amino acids. The CDR3 sequence is CASSFKWDF. CDR3 bases: TGCGCCAGCAGCTTTAAGTGGGACTTC.

The table lists this clonotype with many counts. This chain connects TRBV11-2 to TRBJ1-6; D not resolved. Germline CDR1 SGHAT, CDR2 FQNNGV. CDR3 size: 17 residues. Between the trimmed V and J ends, which lost 5 bases and 8 bases, there was a span of 22 bases. The CDR3 DNA is TGTGCCAGCAGCCACTTAGAAATTCGAGGGATGGATTCACCCCTCCACTTT. Protein product: CASSHLEIRGMDSPLHF.

Ten or more counts support this clonotype. The chain employs TRBV7-2 and TRBJ1-4; 7 bases line up with TRBD1. The germline V gene encodes CDR1 SGHTA and CDR2 FQGNSA. With 1 base clipped from V and 8 bases from J, the junction kept 4 bases outside the gene matches. This CDR3 is built from 14 residues. This CDR3 is CASSLGQGVEKLFF. CDR3 DNA sequence: TGTGCCAGCAGCTTAGGACAGGGAGTCGAAAAACTGTTTTTT.

The chain uses TRBV6-5 and TRBJ1-1, with 9 bases matching TRBD1. With 5 bases clipped from V and 5 bases from J, the junction kept 3 bases outside the gene matches. Germline CDR1 is MNHEY and CDR2 is SVGAGI. The CDR3 has 13 residues. The CDR3 sequence is CASSVDRGTEAFF. The DNA of the CDR3 is TGTGCCAGCAGTGTGGACAGGGGAACTGAAGCTTTCTTT.

This clonotype was seen at least ten times. V and J are TRBV28 and TRBJ2-1; 7 bases fit TRBD2. The CDR3 loop spans 17 amino acids. Germline assignment: CDR1 MDHEN and CDR2 SYDVKM. Trimming took 3 bases from V and 2 from J; bases not matched to a gene: 10. Written as DNA, the CDR3 is TGTGCCAGCAGTTTGGTAGCCGGCGGGGGAGCCTACAATGAGCAGTTCTTC. Protein: CASSLVAGGGAYNEQFF.

There are a few counts of this clonotype. The chain employs TRBV5-1 and TRBJ2-7; no reliable D call. V shed 4 bases and J shed 7 bases, with 18 bases lying between them. The CDR3 consists of 14 residues. From germline, CDR1 is SGHRS and CDR2 YFSETQ. The CDR3 sequence: CASSLDPSEREQYF. In DNA, the CDR3 is TGCGCCAGCAGCCTGGACCCCTCCGAAAGGGAGCAGTACTTC.

This clonotype was seen repeatedly, ten times or more. The chain employs TRBV24-1 and TRBJ2-2; perhaps TRBD1 as D (5 bases). Trimming cost V 3 bases and J 2 bases, with 9 bases left between them. Germline V gives CDR1 KGHDR, CDR2 SFDVKD. CDR3 size: 15 residues. CDR3 protein: CATSDPTANTGELFF. The DNA of the CDR3 is TGTGCCACCAGTGATCCGACAGCAAACACCGGGGAGCTGTTTTTT.

The sample holds many counts of this clonotype. The genes are TRBV7-9 and TRBJ2-7; D not certain. The CDR3 sequence is 12 residues long. Germline V gene sequence: CDR1 SEHNR, CDR2 FQNEAQ (reference sequence). The germline V and J ends were trimmed by 8 bases and 2 bases, with 10 bases remaining between them. Written as DNA, the CDR3 is TGTGCCAGCGAGGCGGTAACCTACGAGCAGTACTTC. Its translation: CASEAVTYEQYF.

This chain connects TRBV21-1 to TRBJ1-6. TRBV21-1 has pseudogene status. The CDR3 is 17 residues long. The CDR3 bases are TGTGCCAGCAGCTCCTATCGGGGGAGCTCCTATAATTCACCCCTCCACTTT. Protein product: CASSSYRGSSYNSPLHF.

In this sample, this clonotype turned up many times. This chain connects TRBV29-1 to TRBJ2-3, with TRBD2 matching 9 bases. CDR1 SQVTM and CDR2 ANQGSEA come from the germline V gene. The CDR3 covers 17 residues. V was pared by 2 bases and J by 0 bases, with 9 bases of the junction left unmatched. The CDR3 nucleotides read TGCAGCGTTGAACTTGCCGGAGCGGGGGGTAGCACAGATACGCAGTATTTT. Its translation: CSVELAGAGGSTDTQYF.